This T cell receptor (beta chain) came from a study of graft-versus-host responses after intestinal transplantation (dated by TCRdb to about 2021). The study in broad terms: The transplants that recipients got were multivisceral, liver-intestinal, or isolated intestinal. Rather than being sequenced by the commercial service, samples from three later patients were sequenced in-house on an Illumina MiSeq and processed with MiXCR. Anti-thymocyte globulin induction was given to all recipients, followed by maintenance tacrolimus and steroids for approximately 3 years. Alloreactive clones were identified by sequencing pre-transplant mixed lymphocyte reaction products and comparing them with unstimulated pre-transplant donor and recipient T cells. A peak of at least 4% donor T cells among recipient peripheral blood mononuclear cells was the definition used for donor T cell macrochimerism. The cohort enrolled 20 to 25 intestinal transplant recipients including one retransplant, and a few patients lacking pretransplant specimens were excluded. Bulk TCR-beta CDR3 sequencing was used to track graft-versus-host and host-versus-graft alloreactive T cell clones in the graft, circulation and bone marrow after intestinal transplantation.

Trimming takes 8 bases off V and 7 bases off J; junction bases not matched to a gene: 5. CDR3 length: 14 amino acids, cysteine to phenylalanine. Of the read, only the CDR3 DNA is kept; its 42 bases are in frame from base 1. CDR1 and CDR2, looked up from the germline V gene (reference sequence), are LNHDA and SQIVND. This clone was seen once. Its specific antigen is unknown. No qualities accompany the bases; no much larger clone lies one base away. Libraries were made using the immunoSEQ multiplex PCR assay. For most patients, genomic DNA was isolated with the Qiagen DNeasy Blood and Tissue Kit and shipped frozen to Adaptive Biotechnologies for TCR sequencing. For most patients, high-throughput TCR-beta CDR3 sequencing of genomic DNA was performed by Adaptive Biotechnologies. The authors' pipeline ran thus. TCR sequencing data were retrieved from Adaptive's ImmunoSEQ software for 15 to 20 patients, whereas a few other patients were processed with MiXCR and VDJtools. To correct CD4 versus CD8 sorting errors, sequences present in both subsets at a frequency ratio below 5:1 were removed. Because the origin of CDR3 nucleotide sequences shared between donor and recipient could not be assigned, those sequences were removed. Alloreactive clones required at least 2-fold expansion over unstimulated cells and minimum CFSE-low frequency of 0.002% (template counts) or 0.001% (read counts). A clone was considered mappable if detected in the sequenced pre-transplant spleen, lymph node, or MLR CFSE-low populations of the donor or recipient. Cumulative frequency of alloreactive clones was calculated as a percentage of all sequences weighted by copy number. In TCRdb, the immuneACCESS table is reduced to in-frame sequences with V and J assigned. These tables do not hold every clone; where another copy was compared, an unresolved V gene accounts for under half, and the others remain unexplained. That table supplies the V and J calls and clone size; D and trimming were determined from the DNA. The table for this sample lists around 95,000 clones; about 90% of them were counted only once. The ten largest clones take up around 1% of the sample.

The paper as a whole reports these results and caveats: The conclusions were limited by the relatively low number and heterogeneity of the intestinal transplant patients. GvH clones were detected in recipient bone marrow, and some of these GvH clones were observed earlier in ileal mucosa or blood, consistent with an intestinal mucosal origin. In the allografts of patients with donor T cell macrochimerism, GvH to HvG T cell clonal ratios were high. Early after transplant, declines in HvG clones were associated with peak levels of circulating GvH clones.

The time point label, read with the paper, signifies: cells obtained before transplantation from donor or recipient. CD3+CD4+ and CD3+CD8+ populations were FACS-sorted from unstimulated pre-transplant donor and recipient cells taken from spleen or lymph nodes. The clonotype was recovered from a human donor who was the organ donor for an intestinal transplant. Sequencing was performed on unstimulated CD4+ T cells sorted from spleen or lymph node cells, taken before transplant. Rearrangement joined TRBV19 to TRBJ1-6; TRBD1 fits 10 bases in the junction. Here is the DNA: TGTGCCAGTTGGGACAGGGGCCTGAATTCACCCCTCCACTTT. Translated, this is CASWDRGLNSPLHF.